This T cell receptor (beta chain) was found in a study of cytomegalovirus exposure and HLA in healthy donors. Germline lookup yields CDR1 SGHNT and CDR2 YENEEA. CDR3 length: 14 residues. V lost 9 bases, J lost 0 bases, and 12 bases lay in between. This clone came up a few times. Antigen unknown. The PCR was carried out with 60 Vbeta primers and 13 Jbeta primers. Profiling relied on immunoSEQ multiplex PCR, and the TCRdb table lists in-frame clones only, not all of them. The sample lists 150,000 or so clones, more than 65% occurring once. Study-level findings and limits: Confirmation in vitro established that a few CMV-associated chains were specific for CMV antigens.

The clonotype comes from a young man in good health and CMV-seronegative. The chain combines TRBV11-3 with TRBJ1-5, with D possibly being TRBD1 (6 bases). The sample comprised PBMCs. Here the CDR3 reads CASSRQDSNQPQHF. CDR3 DNA: TGTGCCAGTAGTAGACAGGATAGCAATCAGCCCCAGCATTTT.